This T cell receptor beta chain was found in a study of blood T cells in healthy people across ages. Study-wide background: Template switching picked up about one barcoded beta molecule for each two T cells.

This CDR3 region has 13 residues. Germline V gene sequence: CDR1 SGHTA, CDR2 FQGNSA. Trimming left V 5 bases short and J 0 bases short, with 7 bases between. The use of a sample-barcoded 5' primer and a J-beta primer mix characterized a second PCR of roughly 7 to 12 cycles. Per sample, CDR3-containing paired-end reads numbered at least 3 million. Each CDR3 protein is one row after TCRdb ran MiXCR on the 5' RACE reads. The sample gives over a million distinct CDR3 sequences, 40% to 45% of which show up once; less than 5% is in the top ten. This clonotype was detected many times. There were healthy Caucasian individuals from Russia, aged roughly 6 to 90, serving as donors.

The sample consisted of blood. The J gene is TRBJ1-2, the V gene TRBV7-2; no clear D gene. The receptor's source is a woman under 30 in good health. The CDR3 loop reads CASSQQTNYGYTF. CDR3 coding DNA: TGTGCCAGCAGCCAACAGACTAACTATGGCTACACCTTC. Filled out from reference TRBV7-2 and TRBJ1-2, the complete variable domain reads GAGVSQSPSNKVTEKGKDVELRCDPISGHTALYWYRQSLGQGLEFLIYFQGNSAPDKSGLPSDRFSAERTGGSVSTLTIQRTQQEDSAVYLCASSQQTNYGYTFGSGTRLTVV.